Below, 30 T cell receptor beta chains from the same sample are listed, as sequenced in a study of blood T cells in healthy people across ages. Primed by a sample-barcoded 5' primer and a J-beta primer mix, a second PCR proceeded for about 6 to 11 cycles. Using its own MiXCR run on the 5' RACE reads, TCRdb lists one record per CDR3 protein. The data show around 800,000 distinct CDR3 sequences, roughly 26% seen once. This sample was also put to use in a study of T cells of mothers and their children.

The sequencing input was blood. These receptors were collected from a boy between 5 and 17 years old in good health.

The sample holds many counts of this clonotype. V usage is TRBV9 and J usage is TRBJ1-1; 7 bases agree with TRBD1. V lost 4 bases, J lost 0 bases, and 3 bases stayed unmatched. Germline V CDR1 and CDR2: SGDLS, YYNGEE. This CDR3 spans 14 amino acids. The CDR3 sequence is CASSPGGMNTEAFF. DNA for the CDR3: TGTGCCAGCAGCCCAGGGGGGATGAACACTGAAGCTTTCTTT.

V usage is TRBV3-1 and J usage is TRBJ2-1, with 7 bases identical to TRBD2. The CDR3 extends over 18 amino acids. Germline lookup yields CDR1 LGHDT and CDR2 YNNKEL (reference sequence). Trimming cost V 4 bases and J 2 bases; bases outside gene matches: 14. CDR3 amino acids: CASSPTPIAGWTYNEQFF. The CDR3 DNA reads TGTGCCAGCAGCCCGACACCTATAGCGGGTTGGACCTACAATGAGCAGTTCTTC.

CDR3 nucleotide sequence: TGTGCCAGCTATCAGGGAGGACCAGCAGGAGAAAAACTGTTTTTT. Translation: CASYQGGPAGEKLFF. This sequence joins TRBV6-6 and TRBJ1-4; perhaps TRBD1 as D (5 bases). CDR3 length equals 15 residues. Germline V lookup: CDR1 MNHNY, CDR2 SVGAGI (reference sequence). The V gene lost 8 bases and the J gene lost 8 bases, with 21 bases spanning the gap.

V and J are TRBV4-2 and TRBJ2-4; D is uncertain. Germline-derived CDR1 and CDR2 are LGHNA and YNFKEQ. The V gene lost 4 bases and the J gene lost 8 bases, with 15 bases spanning the gap. The CDR3 contains 14 residues. CDR3 in DNA: TGTGCCAGCAGCCCTGGCGTGGGGAAGTACATTCAGTACTTC. Its translation is CASSPGVGKYIQYF.

This clonotype was detected only a few times. The chain joins TRBV28 to TRBJ1-3, with 8 bases matching TRBD1. Unmatched junction bases numbered 4, after V lost 4 bases and J lost 2 bases. CDR3 size: 15 residues. From germline, CDR1 is MDHEN and CDR2 SYDVKM. In DNA, the CDR3 is TGTGCCAGCAGTTACCCGACAGGGGCTGGAAACACCATATATTTT. This encodes CASSYPTGAGNTIYF.

The V call is TRBV5-1, the J call TRBJ2-5, with D possibly being TRBD2 (5 bases). With 0 bases removed from V and 5 bases from J, the gap between germline ends came to 14 bases. Germline assignment: CDR1 SGHRS and CDR2 YFSETQ. The CDR3 totals 15 residues. CDR3 in amino acids: CASSLVDSLVETQYF. As DNA, the CDR3 is TGCGCCAGCAGCTTGGTGGACTCCCTAGTGGAGACCCAGTACTTC.

The chain uses TRBV6-6 and TRBJ2-7; 8 nucleotides line up with TRBD1. The DNA matches TRBJ2-1 better at its end, which makes the J call doubtful. The length of the CDR3 is 13 residues. Germline V gives CDR1 MNHNY, CDR2 SVGAGI (reference sequence). The CDR3 DNA follows: TGTGCCAGCACCCGCAGGGGGCGAGATGAGCAGTTCTTC. It encodes CASTRRGRDEQFF.

The J gene is TRBJ2-3, the V gene TRBV7-9, with D perhaps TRBD1 or TRBD2 (7 bases each). Per germline, CDR1 SEHNR and CDR2 FQNEAQ (reference sequence). This CDR3 region has 15 residues. V lost 7 bases and J lost 6, with 20 bases in between. The DNA of the CDR3 is TGTGCCAGCACCGAGTGGGCAGGGGGGGGCGATACGCAGTATTTT. It translates to CASTEWAGGGDTQYF.

V gene TRBV6-1 combines with J gene TRBJ2-5; TRBD1 aligns across 7 bases. V trimming: 6 bases; J trimming: 11 bases; junction bases outside the gene matches: 12. CDR1 MNHNS and CDR2 SASEGT come from the germline V gene. The CDR3 runs to 13 residues. CDR3 DNA sequence: TGTGCCAGCAGCGACGCAGGGACAGTGAAGCAGTACTTC. This gives the protein CASSDAGTVKQYF.

This clonotype came up a few times. V is TRBV7-2 and J is TRBJ1-6; no definite D call. The CDR3 has 18 amino acids. V gave up 2 bases and J gave up 2 bases, with 16 bases separating them. Looked up from germline, CDR1 is SGHTA and CDR2 is FQGNSA. The CDR3 protein is CASSLSRVGSPYNSPLHF. DNA of the CDR3: TGTGCCAGCAGCTTATCCCGGGTGGGGTCCCCCTATAATTCACCCCTCCACTTT.

This clonotype showed up just a few times. The chain recombines TRBV2 with TRBJ2-1; possibly TRBD1 or TRBD2 for D (5 bases each). This CDR3 spans 14 amino acids. Trimming left V 8 bases short and J 4 bases short, with 15 bases between. Germline V CDR1 and CDR2: SNHLY, FYNNEI. CDR3 nucleotides: TGTGCCAGCGAGCCCCGGGACCATTACAATGAGCAGTTCTTC. Protein product: CASEPRDHYNEQFF.

The rearrangement links TRBV3-1 to TRBJ2-1, with unresolved D. This CDR3 contains 13 residues. Germline V gives CDR1 LGHDT, CDR2 YNNKEL (reference sequence). The germline V and J ends were trimmed by 1 base and 10 bases, with 11 bases remaining between them. The CDR3 bases are TGTGCCAGCAGCCAAGTGGAGAGCTTGGAGCAGTTCTTC. Its protein product is CASSQVESLEQFF.

This clonotype has a handful of counts. This chain links TRBV2 with TRBJ2-2; maybe TRBD2 (5 bases). Germline V gene data show CDR1 as SNHLY and CDR2 as FYNNEI. Deletions cut 7 bases from V and 6 bases from J, with 12 bases between. This CDR3 is 13 amino acids long. Written as DNA, the CDR3 is TGTGCCAGCAACCCCCCAGCGGCCGGGGAGCTGTTTTTT. Its translation: CASNPPAAGELFF.

The genes are TRBV7-3 and TRBJ1-3; D not resolved. Trimming took 1 base from V and 5 from J, leaving 9 bases between them. Germline assignment: CDR1 SGHTA and CDR2 FQGTGA. This CDR3 comprises 14 residues. The CDR3: CASSLRYQRNTIYF. Written as DNA, the CDR3 is TGTGCCAGCAGCTTAAGGTACCAACGAAACACCATATATTTT.

This sequence joins TRBV29-1 and TRBJ2-7; 12 bases align to TRBD2. In germline, CDR1 is SQVTM, CDR2 ANQGSEA. The ends lost 3 bases at V and 3 bases at J; junction bases unmatched: 6. CDR3 size: 15 residues. In DNA form, the CDR3 reads TGCAGCGTTGACCGACTAGCGGGAGTAAACTACGAGCAGTACTTC. As protein: CSVDRLAGVNYEQYF.

This clonotype was found a few times. The rearrangement links TRBV28 to TRBJ2-1, with no clear D. The germline V gene encodes CDR1 MDHEN and CDR2 SYDVKM. This CDR3 region has 13 residues. V was pared by 7 bases and J by 5 bases, with 12 bases between. This chain's CDR3 is CASNAGSHNEQFF. The DNA of the CDR3 is TGTGCCAGCAACGCCGGAAGCCACAATGAGCAGTTCTTC.

A few counts support this clonotype. The J gene is TRBJ2-1, the V gene TRBV28, with 8 nucleotides matching TRBD1. The end of the DNA is better explained by TRBJ2-7, so the J call may be wrong. This CDR3 has 14 residues. Germline V CDR1 and CDR2: MDHEN, SYDVKM. The CDR3, as DNA: TGTGCCAGCAGTCCGGACAGGGCGGGTTACGAGCAGTACTTC. This codes for CASSPDRAGYEQYF.

The V gene is TRBV29-1, the J gene TRBJ2-3, with 7 nucleotides matching TRBD2. CDR1 SQVTM and CDR2 ANQGSEA come from the germline V gene. Trimming cost V 5 bases and J 3 bases; bases outside gene matches: 5. CDR3 length equals 13 residues. The CDR3 DNA reads as TGCAGCGTTCCGGGGAGGGGAACAGATACGCAGTATTTT. It is translated as CSVPGRGTDTQYF.

V usage is TRBV12-3 or TRBV12-4 and J usage is TRBJ2-1; TRBD2 aligns across 11 bases. The length of the CDR3 is 18 residues. J was trimmed by 2 bases and V by 6 bases; bases with no gene match: 12. The CDR3, as DNA: TGTGCCAGCAGCTGCTATAGGGCTAGCGGGGGGACCTACAATGAGCAGTTCTTC. It translates to CASSCYRASGGTYNEQFF.

Only a few counts were recorded for this clonotype. This CDR3 reads CAIQSGGALSDTQYF. Written as DNA, the CDR3 is TGTGCCATTCAGAGCGGGGGGGCGTTGTCAGATACGCAGTATTTT. The V and J genes are TRBV10-3 and TRBJ2-3, with 10 bases aligning to TRBD2. Germline V gene lookup returns CDR1 ENHRY and CDR2 SYGVKD. V was clipped by 9 bases and J by 4 bases; unmatched bases: 10. This CDR3 has 15 residues.

The gene calls are TRBV2 and TRBJ2-7, with D maybe TRBD1 (6 bases). The germline V gene encodes CDR1 SNHLY and CDR2 FYNNEI. The CDR3 spans 12 residues. V was cut by 8 bases and J by 3 bases, with 11 bases left in between. CDR3 nucleotides: TGTGCCAGCGGACAGATACTCTACGAGCAGTACTTC. It translates to CASGQILYEQYF.

This chain uses TRBV2 with TRBJ2-5; either TRBD1 or TRBD2 may supply D (6 bases each). Trimming cost V 7 bases and J 4 bases, with 13 bases left between them. The CDR3 covers 13 residues. The germline V gene has CDR1 SNHLY and CDR2 FYNNEI. CDR3 coding DNA: TGTGCCAGCACGTGGGGGGCCGCAGAGACCCAGTACTTC. Protein product: CASTWGAAETQYF.

The V call is TRBV30, the J call TRBJ2-7; the D is unclear. The CDR3 has 13 residues. V was cut by 5 bases and J by 4 bases, with 15 bases left in between. Germline V lookup: CDR1 GTSNPN, CDR2 SVGIG (reference sequence). CDR3 sequence (DNA): TGTGCCTGGGGGTCCCGGGCCCCATACGAGCAGTACTTC. It specifies CAWGSRAPYEQYF.

This clonotype was seen a handful of times. CDR3 sequence: CSARSQSYNEQFF. DNA for the CDR3: TGCAGCGCCCGGAGCCAGTCCTACAATGAGCAGTTCTTC. The chain has TRBV29-1 and TRBJ2-1, with D unclear. Germline V gives CDR1 SQVTM, CDR2 ANQGSEA. V lost 7 bases and J 1 base, leaving 11 bases between the germline ends. The CDR3 totals 13 residues.

This chain links TRBV7-9 with TRBJ2-7; 8 nucleotides line up with TRBD2. This CDR3 is 15 amino acids long. Germline V gene sequence: CDR1 SEHNR, CDR2 FQNEAQ (reference sequence). The trim removed 1 base at V and 4 bases at J, leaving 6 bases unmatched. CDR3 sequence (DNA): TGTGCCAGCAGCTTAGGTGACAGCGGGAGTTACGAGCAGTACTTC. It translates to CASSLGDSGSYEQYF.

This clonotype has more than one count but fewer than ten. J is TRBJ1-2 and V is TRBV24-1; D unclear. The germline gives CDR1 KGHDR, CDR2 SFDVKD. V lost 5 bases and J lost 8, with 11 bases in between. There are 12 residues in the CDR3. The CDR3 region is CATSGPNRGYTF. CDR3 bases: TGTGCCACCAGTGGACCAAATCGGGGCTACACCTTC.

The chain couples TRBV4-1 to TRBJ1-2, with unresolved D. This CDR3 has 14 amino acids. Germline loops: CDR1 MGHRA, CDR2 YSYEKL. With 1 base removed from V and 8 bases from J, the gap between germline ends came to 14 bases. The CDR3 region is CASSQVVSLWGYTF. The CDR3 DNA reads as TGCGCCAGCAGCCAAGTGGTTTCCCTATGGGGCTACACCTTC.

This clonotype appeared a few times. The chain combines TRBV4-1 with TRBJ2-7; perhaps TRBD2 as D (6 bases). Trimming cost V 1 base and J 6 bases, with 22 bases left between them. CDR3 length: 17 residues. CDR1 is MGHRA and CDR2 is YSYEKL in the germline V gene. For the CDR3, the DNA is TGCGCCAGCAGCCAAGGCCCAGGAGGGGCAAAGGGAGGCGAGCAGTACTTC. Translating it yields CASSQGPGGAKGGEQYF.

This clonotype was detected only a few times. The chain is built from TRBV9 and TRBJ2-5; D gene ambiguous. Matching the DNA end better, TRBJ2-1 makes the J call doubtful. CDR1 and CDR2 from the germline V gene are SGDLS and YYNGEE. The CDR3 has 13 amino acids. CDR3 bases: TGTGCCAGCAGCGTAGGCGGCCGAGCCGAGCAGTTCTTC. Protein product: CASSVGGRAEQFF.

This rearrangement joins TRBV29-1 to TRBJ2-4, with D possibly matching TRBD2 (6 bases). V was clipped by 3 bases and J by 6 bases, with 12 bases between them. Germline V gene lookup returns CDR1 SQVTM and CDR2 ANQGSEA. The CDR3 contains 13 residues. The CDR3 loop reads CSVDAGLRNIQYF. CDR3 coding DNA: TGCAGCGTTGACGCGGGACTTAGAAACATTCAGTACTTC.